The following is a TCR beta chain sequence with its context. Its specificity is not known. Germline assignment: CDR1 MGHDK and CDR2 SYGVNS. There are 13 residues in the CDR3. Between the trimmed V and J ends, which lost 3 bases and 3 bases, there was a span of 9 bases. This record comes from a study of T cell responses to AZD1222 COVID-19 vaccine. TCRdb's copy holds only in-frame clones and misses some; the assay was immunoSEQ multiplex PCR. In the table there are approximately 140,000 clones, 90% to 95% of which are singletons. General study results and limits: Spike was spanned by vaccine-associated CD4 TCRs, which were dominant at 160-218 and 743-854. The peak T cell response came first, and repertoires were sampled only after it.

The chain has TRBV25-1 and TRBJ2-7; either TRBD1 or TRBD2 may fit D (6 bases each). The material was peripheral blood, obtained on day 0 of MenACWY control vaccination. The receptor's source is an adult in good health. The CDR3 reads CASSDGGSYEQYF. CDR3 DNA: TGTGCCAGCAGTGACGGGGGCAGCTACGAGCAGTACTTC.